The 20 T cell receptor beta chains listed next were all sequenced from one sample in a study of OX40 agonist ivuxolimab in advanced cancers. Here immunoSEQ multiplex PCR was the method, and the copy in TCRdb shows in-frame clones only, minus some. The data show about 53,000 clones, almost 85% seen once. The source material was CD4+ or CD8+ T cells sorted from blood, sampled in a trial of the OX40 agonist ivuxolimab. These receptors all come from an adult with an advanced solid tumor such as melanoma, head and neck, liver or kidney cancer.

The chain is built from TRBV5-1 and TRBJ2-7, with 8 bases matching TRBD2. Germline CDR1 SGHRS, CDR2 YFSETQ. J lost 1 base, V lost 0 bases, and 9 bases had no gene match. The CDR3 runs 17 residues. CDR3 nucleotide sequence: TGCGCCAGCAGCTTGGCGGGGAGCGGGAGCCCTTCCTACGAGCAGTACTTC. As protein: CASSLAGSGSPSYEQYF.

The chain employs TRBV11-2 and TRBJ1-4, with TRBD1 as a possible D gene (5 bases). V was pared by 5 bases and J by 6 bases, with 16 bases between. Germline CDR1 and CDR2: SGHAT and FQNNGV. The CDR3 length is 15 residues. CDR3 loop: CASSAFQGVDEKLFF. In DNA, the CDR3 is TGTGCCAGCAGCGCTTTTCAGGGAGTAGATGAAAAACTGTTTTTT. Together with reference TRBV11-2 and TRBJ1-4, the CDR3 gives the full variable domain: EAGVAQSPRYKIIEKRQSVAFWCNPISGHATLYWYQQILGQGPKLLIQFQNNGVVDDSQLPKDRFSAERLKGVDSTLKIQPAKLEDSAVYLCASSAFQGVDEKLFFGSGTQLSVL.

The chain has TRBV7-3 and TRBJ2-1, with 7 bases matching TRBD1. V lost 4 bases and J lost 2; bases outside the gene matches: 5. The germline V gene encodes CDR1 SGHTA and CDR2 FQGTGA. CDR3 length equals 15 residues. Here the CDR3 reads CASSSQGQTYNEQFF. Here the CDR3 DNA reads TGTGCCAGCAGCTCCCAGGGACAGACCTACAATGAGCAGTTCTTC. The variable domain in full, with the rest retrieved from reference TRBV7-3 and TRBJ2-1, is GAGVSQTPSNKVTEKGKYVELRCDPISGHTALYWYRQSLGQGPEFLIYFQGTGAADDSGLPNDRFFAVRPEGSVSTLKIQRTERGDSAVYLCASSSQGQTYNEQFFGPGTRLTVL.

The chain couples TRBV19 to TRBJ2-7; TRBD2 is a possible D gene (5 bases). V gave up 6 bases and J gave up 2 bases, with 17 bases separating them. The germline CDR1 and CDR2 sequences are LNHDA and SQIVND (reference sequence). The CDR3 runs 15 residues. CDR3 region: CASSNTGIQTYEQYF. In DNA, the CDR3 is TGTGCCAGTAGCAATACGGGGATCCAAACCTACGAGCAGTACTTC. Full variable domain (remainder filled in from reference TRBV19 and TRBJ2-7): DGGITQSPKYLFRKEGQNVTLSCEQNLNHDAMYWYRQDPGQGLRLIYYSQIVNDFQKGDIAEGYSVSREKKESFPLTVTSAQKNPTAFYLCASSNTGIQTYEQYFGPGTRLTVT.

The genes are TRBV29-1 and TRBJ2-5; D might be TRBD1 or TRBD2, each matching 5 bases. The CDR3 has 14 amino acids. CDR1 is SQVTM, CDR2 ANQGSEA, per germline. Trimming removed 6 bases from V and 5 bases from J, with 19 bases in between. In DNA form, the CDR3 reads TGCAGCGTCACCGATTGGGGCGGCGGGGAGACCCAGTACTTC. Its protein is CSVTDWGGGETQYF. Using reference TRBV29-1 and TRBJ2-5 for the parts outside the CDR3, the full variable domain is SAVISQKPSRDICQRGTSLTIQCQVDSQVTMMFWYRQQPGQSLTLIATANQGSEATYESGFVIDKFPISRPNLTFSTLTVSNMSPEDSSIYLCSVTDWGGGETQYFGPGTRLLVL.

The chain has TRBV30 and TRBJ1-4, with D hard to call. Germline assignment: CDR1 GTSNPN and CDR2 SVGIG (reference sequence). With 1 base removed from V and 3 bases from J, the gap between germline ends came to 9 bases. The CDR3 runs 14 residues. CDR3 coding DNA: TGTGCCTGGAGTGCCTACAGCCCTAATGAAAAACTGTTTTTT. This codes for CAWSAYSPNEKLFF.

The chain carries TRBV2 and TRBJ2-2; 14 bases map to TRBD2. V trimming: 6 bases; J trimming: 4 bases; junction bases outside the gene matches: 7. The CDR3 loop spans 17 amino acids. CDR1 is SNHLY, CDR2 FYNNEI, per germline. The CDR3 DNA reads as TGTGCCAGCAGCCGAAGGACTAGCGGGAGGTTCACCGGGGAGCTGTTTTTT. Translation: CASSRRTSGRFTGELFF.

The gene calls are TRBV5-1 and TRBJ2-5; possibly TRBD2 for D (6 bases). The V and J ends lost 4 bases and 4 bases respectively, with 14 bases between them. The CDR3 consists of 14 residues. Germline V gene data show CDR1 as SGHRS and CDR2 as YFSETQ. CDR3 sequence (DNA): TGCGCCAGCAGCCCGGAGGGCTTTACAGAGACCCAGTACTTC. It specifies CASSPEGFTETQYF.

The rearrangement links TRBV11-2 to TRBJ1-2, with TRBD1 identical over 8 bases. Germline CDR1 and CDR2: SGHAT and FQNNGV. V lost 5 bases, J lost 4 bases, and 6 bases stayed unmatched. CDR3 length: 14 amino acids. The CDR3 sequence is CASSTDRDVYGYTF. DNA for the CDR3: TGTGCCAGCAGCACGGACAGGGATGTCTATGGCTACACCTTC.

The chain combines TRBV29-1 with TRBJ1-3; D not resolved. Germline V gives CDR1 SQVTM, CDR2 ANQGSEA. The V end lost 4 bases, the J end lost 4 bases, and 14 bases lay between the germline ends. The CDR3 spans 14 residues. The CDR3 nucleotides read TGCAGCGTTGGGGAGGGAAATAGAGGAAACACCATATATTTT. It is translated as CSVGEGNRGNTIYF.

The CDR3: CASSLISSGSNEQFF. CDR3 nucleotides: TGCGCCAGCAGCTTAATATCTAGCGGGAGCAATGAGCAGTTCTTC. V is TRBV5-1 and J is TRBJ2-1; 10 bases line up with TRBD2. The CDR3 has 15 amino acids. Germline trimming cut 2 bases from V and 6 bases from J; bases unmatched to any gene: 5. From germline, CDR1 is SGHRS and CDR2 YFSETQ.

The chain combines TRBV19 with TRBJ2-7; TRBD1 aligns across 11 bases. Trimming took 1 base from V and 3 from J; bases not matched to a gene: 8. The germline V gene encodes CDR1 LNHDA and CDR2 SQIVND (reference sequence). The CDR3 covers 17 residues. This chain's CDR3 is CASSIVTPDRGLYEQYF. The CDR3 nucleotides are TGTGCCAGTAGTATAGTAACCCCGGACAGGGGGCTCTACGAGCAGTACTTC.

This chain joins TRBV5-6 and TRBJ2-2, with a possible D match to TRBD1 (5 bases). Trimming took 2 bases from V and 3 from J, leaving 20 bases between them. Germline-derived CDR1 and CDR2 are SGHDT and YYEEEE. The CDR3 runs to 18 residues. CDR3 sequence (DNA): TGTGCCAGCAGCTTTTGGGCGGACACCCGACGCTACACCGGGGAGCTGTTTTTT. Residues: CASSFWADTRRYTGELFF. Supplemented by reference TRBV5-6 and TRBJ2-2, the full variable domain reads DAGVTQSPTHLIKTRGQQVTLRCSPKSGHDTVSWYQQALGQGPQFIFQYYEEEERQRGNFPDRFSGHQFPNYSSELNVNALLLGDSALYLCASSFWADTRRYTGELFFGEGSRLTVL.

This clone was observed a few times. This chain links TRBV27 with TRBJ2-5, with TRBD1 matching 7 bases. J lost 5 bases, V lost 6 bases, and 9 bases had no gene match. Per the germline V gene, CDR1 is MNHEY and CDR2 is SMNVEV (reference sequence). This CDR3 contains 14 residues. The CDR3 coding sequence is TGTGCCAGCAGCCGCAGACAGGGCGAGGAGACCCAGTACTTC. Translating gives CASSRRQGEETQYF.

This chain connects TRBV2 to TRBJ1-2; D ambiguous. This CDR3 comprises 13 residues. Trimming shortened V by 8 bases and J by 2 bases, and 12 bases separated the two germline ends. Germline V gene lookup returns CDR1 SNHLY and CDR2 FYNNEI. CDR3 in amino acids: CASVPGLNYGYTF. CDR3 coding DNA: TGTGCCAGCGTACCGGGATTAAACTATGGCTACACCTTC.

This sequence joins TRBV11-2 and TRBJ1-1; TRBD1 might be the D (6 bases). CDR3 length: 13 residues. Trimming removed 5 bases at V and 7 bases at J, with 14 bases between. CDR1 and CDR2 (germline): SGHAT, FQNNGV. The CDR3 is CASSGDRRLEAFF. In DNA form, the CDR3 reads TGTGCCAGCAGCGGAGACAGGCGACTTGAAGCTTTCTTT.

The CDR3 sequence is CASSLDLRGRASNEQFF. The CDR3 DNA reads TGTGCCAGCAGCTTAGATCTAAGGGGGAGGGCTTCCAATGAGCAGTTCTTC. The J gene is TRBJ2-1, the V gene TRBV7-6, with D possibly TRBD2 on 7 matching bases. This CDR3 has 17 amino acids. V shed 1 base and J shed 6 bases, with 19 bases lying between them. Germline V gives CDR1 SGHVS, CDR2 FNYEAQ.

The CDR3 DNA sequence: TGTGCCAGCAGCCAAGATACCAGGAATCAGCCCCAGCATTTT. Translating gives CASSQDTRNQPQHF. The V call is TRBV7-9, the J call TRBJ1-5; D not resolved. The germline V and J ends were trimmed by 5 bases and 4 bases, with 12 bases remaining between them. The CDR3 is made up of 14 amino acids. Germline loops: CDR1 SEHNR, CDR2 FQNEAQ (reference sequence).

The rearrangement links TRBV7-2 to TRBJ2-7; tentative D call: TRBD2 (6 bases). The CDR3 consists of 16 residues. The germline V gene has CDR1 SGHTA and CDR2 FQGNSA. Trimming took off 5 bases at V and 2 bases at J, with 19 bases between the two ends. In DNA form, the CDR3 reads TGTGCCAGCAGCCCAGCGGGCGGGACTCAAGCCTACGAGCAGTACTTC. Its translation: CASSPAGGTQAYEQYF.

V usage is TRBV19 and J usage is TRBJ1-5; D possibly corresponds to TRBD1 (5 bases). Germline-derived CDR1 and CDR2 are LNHDA and SQIVND (reference sequence). This CDR3 spans 16 amino acids. The V gene lost 4 bases and the J gene lost 6 bases, with 19 bases spanning the gap. The CDR3, as DNA: TGTGCCAGTAGTAAGACTACAGGAGCCATGGGTCAGCCCCAGCATTTT. Translated: CASSKTTGAMGQPQHF.